This T cell receptor beta chain appears in the sequencing data of a study of blood T cell repertoires in COVID-19. About the research overall: Some COVID-19 samples were acute and others convalescent; all came from the United States, Italy and Spain. PBMCs, B-cell-depleted T cells, or T cells provided the cDNA or gDNA that made up the material.

How the authors handled the data: For nucleated cells, counts were estimated from reference gene primer amplification. Clones were sequenced by immunoSEQ multiplex PCR, and TCRdb holds only the in-frame ones, with some missing. That table gives V, J and clone size, and the DNA gave D and trimming. The sample yields some 300,000 clones, around four fifths seen once. The ends lost 5 bases at V and 1 base at J; junction bases unmatched: 8. The CDR3 is made up of 15 amino acids. Germline V gene lookup returns CDR1 KGHSH and CDR2 LQKENI. This clone was observed a handful of times. The sequenced sample consisted of peripheral blood. The clonotype was recovered from a woman aged 45-65 years with active or convalescent COVID-19. The chain links TRBV18 to TRBJ2-7; 7 bases are shared with TRBD1. CDR3 residues: CASSSRTGNSYEQYF. In DNA, the CDR3 is TGTGCCAGCTCATCTCGGACAGGAAATTCCTACGAGCAGTACTTC.